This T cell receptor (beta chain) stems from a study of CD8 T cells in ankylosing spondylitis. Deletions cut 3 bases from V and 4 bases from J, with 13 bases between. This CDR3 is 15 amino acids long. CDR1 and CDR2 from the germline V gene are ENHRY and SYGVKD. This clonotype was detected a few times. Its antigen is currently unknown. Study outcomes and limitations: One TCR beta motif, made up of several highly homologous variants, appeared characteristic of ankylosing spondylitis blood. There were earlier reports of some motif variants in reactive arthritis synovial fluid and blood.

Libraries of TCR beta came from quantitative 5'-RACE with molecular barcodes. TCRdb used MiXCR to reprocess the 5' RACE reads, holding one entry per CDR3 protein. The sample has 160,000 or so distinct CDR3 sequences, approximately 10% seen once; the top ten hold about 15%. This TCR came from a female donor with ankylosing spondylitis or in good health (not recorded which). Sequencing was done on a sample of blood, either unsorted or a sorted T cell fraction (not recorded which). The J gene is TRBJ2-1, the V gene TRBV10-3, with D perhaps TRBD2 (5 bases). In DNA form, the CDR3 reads TGTGCCATCAGTGAAAGAGAGGGTCTTTACAATGAGCAGTTCTTC. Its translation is CAISEREGLYNEQFF.